Listed below are T cell receptor beta chains from one sample, sequenced in a study of human T cells and chemical hapten exposure. One entry per CDR3 protein results from TCRdb running MiXCR on the RACE reads. This table holds 90,000 or so distinct CDR3 sequences, roughly a tenth found once. Sequencing was performed on whole blood, taken in connection with sensitization to the hapten diphenylcyclopropenone (DPC). The receptors here all came from a man aged 35-49 years with alopecia areata. Some clones in this sample may be carry-over from other donors' samples. Both conserved end residues are part of each CDR3. A D gene is named only where the DNA matches it firmly. Not every row has a clone size; where given, it reads once, few, many or a size class.

clone size	V gene	D gene	J gene	CDR3 DNA	CDR3 protein
many	TRBV30	TRBD1	TRBJ1-6	TGTGCCTGGACCCGGGACAGCCTCTCCTATAATTCACCCCTCCACTTT	CAWTRDSLSYNSPLHF
few	TRBV2	-	TRBJ1-1	TGTGCCAGCAGTCGGGACCTCAGGGCTGAAGCTTTCTTT	CASSRDLRAEAFF
many	TRBV9	-	TRBJ1-4	TGTGCCAGCAGCGTGGGCGGTACTAATGAAAAACTGTTTTTT	CASSVGGTNEKLFF
many	TRBV9	-	TRBJ1-6	TGTGCCAGCAGCGTACAGGGTGTTCGGAATTCACCCCTCCACTTT	CASSVQGVRNSPLHF
few	TRBV5-1	TRBD2	TRBJ2-3	TGCGCCAGCAGCAGAGCGGGAGGGCCTGGAGATACGCAGTATTTT	CASSRAGGPGDTQYF
many	TRBV7-9	TRBD2	TRBJ2-5	TGTGCCAGCAGCCCGGGACTAGCGTCTGAGACCCAGTACTTC	CASSPGLASETQYF
-	TRBV12-3/TRBV12-4	-	TRBJ1-1	TGTGCCAGCAGTTTAGTTGGGGGTTGGAACACTGAAGCTTTCTTT	CASSLVGGWNTEAFF
many	TRBV12-3/TRBV12-4	-	TRBJ1-1	TGTGCCAGCAGACAACCGGGAGGGCCGACTGAAGCTTTCTTT	CASRQPGGPTEAFF
-	TRBV14	-	TRBJ2-5	TGTGCCAGCAGCCAAGATTTCGCGGAAGAGACCCAGTACTTC	CASSQDFAEETQYF
few	TRBV7-6	-	TRBJ1-1	TGTGCCAGCAGCTTTGCCGCCCTCTCTGAAGCTTTCTTT	CASSFAALSEAFF
-	TRBV7-8	-	TRBJ2-3	TGTGCCAGCAGCTTAATCCCCGGGAGTCGTTCAGATACGCAGTATTTT	CASSLIPGSRSDTQYF
many	TRBV20-1	-	TRBJ2-5	TGCAGTGCTCAAAATCCTTCCTCCGAGGTCCAGGGCCGTCCTGAGACCCAGTACTTC	CSAQNPSSEVQGRPETQYF
few	TRBV28	-	TRBJ2-5	TGTGCCAGCGGGGCACTAAACCCGAAGACCCAGTACTTC	CASGALNPKTQYF
-	TRBV3-1	-	TRBJ2-1	TGTGCCAGCAGCCAAAGAGTCGGCAATGAGCAGTTCTTC	CASSQRVGNEQFF
-	TRBV6-5	-	TRBJ1-5	TGTGCCAGCAGTCGCCGCCAGGGGAACAATCAGCCCCAGCATTTT	CASSRRQGNNQPQHF
few	TRBV5-1	-	TRBJ2-1	TGCGCCAGCAGCTTAAATACGTACAATGAGCAGTTCTTC	CASSLNTYNEQFF
few	TRBV12-5	TRBD1	TRBJ1-2	TGTGCTAGTGGTTTGGTAATGACAGGGAATGGCTACACCTTC	CASGLVMTGNGYTF
-	TRBV25-1	-	TRBJ2-3	TGTGCCAGCAGTATCAGCACAGATACGCAGTATTTT	CASSISTDTQYF
-	TRBV11-1	TRBD2	TRBJ2-6	TGTGCCGGGCGGGAGGCTGGGGCCAACGTCCTGACTTTC	CAGREAGANVLTF
-	TRBV6-6	TRBD1	TRBJ2-4	TGTGCCAGCAGTGGGGACAGGAAAGCTCTAGCCAAAAACATTCAGTACTTC	CASSGDRKALAKNIQYF
many	TRBV29-1	-	TRBJ1-1	TGCAGCGTTGCTCTATTGAACACTGAAGCTTTCTTT	CSVALLNTEAFF
-	TRBV5-1	-	TRBJ1-3	TGCGCCAGCAGTCGGGACGGAGACTCTGGAAACACCATATATTTT	CASSRDGDSGNTIYF
few	TRBV7-9	-	TRBJ1-4	TGTGCCAGCAACCCTGACGGAGATAGTGCAACTAATGAAAAACTGTTTTTT	CASNPDGDSATNEKLFF
-	TRBV20-1	-	TRBJ2-5	TGCAGTGCTGAGCGCCGGGAGACCCAGTACTTC	CSAERRETQYF
-	TRBV6-2/TRBV6-3	TRBD2	TRBJ2-5	TGTGCCAGCAGTTATGACGCTAGCGGGAGGCTCCAAGAGACCCAGTACTTC	CASSYDASGRLQETQYF
many	TRBV28	TRBD1	TRBJ2-7	TGTGCCAGCAGTCCGGGACAGACTAAAAGCTCCTACGAGCAGTACTTC	CASSPGQTKSSYEQYF
many	TRBV20-1	TRBD1	TRBJ1-1	TGCAGTGCTTCTGACAGGGTGAACACTGAAGCTTTCTTT	CSASDRVNTEAFF
-	TRBV24-1	-	TRBJ2-1	TGTGCCACCAGTGGGCGATACAATGAGCAGTTCTTC	CATSGRYNEQFF
few	TRBV10-3	-	TRBJ2-3	TGTGCCATCAGTGGAGGCACAGATACGCAGTATTTT	CAISGGTDTQYF
-	TRBV5-4	-	TRBJ2-1	TGTGCCAGCAGCTTGGACGTTGGGCCCACGAGCGATGAGCAGTTCTTC	CASSLDVGPTSDEQFF
-	TRBV12-3/TRBV12-4	TRBD2	TRBJ2-1	TGTGCCAGCAGTTTCCCAGAACTAGCGCCACTCTACAATGAGCAGTTCTTC	CASSFPELAPLYNEQFF
many	TRBV6-6	TRBD1	TRBJ1-6	TGTGCCAGCAGTTACTCAACAGGGGCTGGAAATTCACCCCTCCACTTT	CASSYSTGAGNSPLHF
few	TRBV3-1	-	TRBJ1-5	TGTGCCAGCAGCCAGGGGGGCCCGCGAGGGCAGCCCCAGCATTTT	CASSQGGPRGQPQHF
-	TRBV7-2	-	TRBJ2-1	TGTGCCAGCAGCCCTACTATGGTTGATGAGCAGTTCTTC	CASSPTMVDEQFF
-	TRBV29-1	-	TRBJ2-1	TGCAGCGTTGGAGCCGCTCCCCAATTGGGGAATGAGCAGTTCTTC	CSVGAAPQLGNEQFF
-	TRBV3-1	TRBD2	TRBJ2-2	TGTGCCAGCAGCCGGACGGGAGGCTCGAACACCGGGGAGCTGTTTTTT	CASSRTGGSNTGELFF
few	TRBV12-3/TRBV12-4	-	TRBJ1-4	TGTGCCAGCACCCCTATAGCGACTAATGAAAAACTGTTTTTT	CASTPIATNEKLFF
-	TRBV7-2	TRBD1	TRBJ2-4	TGTGCCAGCAGCCGGCGGGACAGGGAACACATTCAGTACTTC	CASSRRDREHIQYF
few	TRBV28	TRBD2	TRBJ2-1	TGTGCCAGCAGTATGTCGGGACTAGCGGCCTACAATGAGCAGTTCTTC	CASSMSGLAAYNEQFF
-	TRBV5-1	-	TRBJ2-2	TGCGCCAGCAGCCCTCGAGCAGGGACGAACACCGGGGAGCTGTTTTTT	CASSPRAGTNTGELFF
many	TRBV20-1	-	TRBJ1-3	TGCAGTGCTCCGACCGGGACATCTGCCGGGGGCAACACCATATATTTT	CSAPTGTSAGGNTIYF